A selection of T cell receptor beta chains follows, all from one sample in a study of cytomegalovirus exposure and HLA in healthy donors. TCRdb keeps only in-frame clones here, not all; method: immunoSEQ multiplex PCR. The sample has about 190,000 clones; 80% are singletons. Sequenced material: PBMCs. The receptors were gathered from a boy younger than 18 in good health and CMV-seronegative. The CDR3 runs from the conserved cysteine through the conserved F or W. D genes are given only for firm matches. A clone size is listed for some rows: how often the clone was seen (once, few, many), or a class if it is expanded.

d_gene: -; abundance: -; j_gene: TRBJ1-3; v_gene: TRBV7-9; CDR3nt: TGTGCCAGCAGCCCGGTGGGAAACACCATATATTTT; CDR3aa: CASSPVGNTIYF
d_gene: TRBD1; abundance: -; j_gene: TRBJ2-5; v_gene: TRBV5-6; CDR3nt: TGTGCCAGCAGCGACGGACAGGGCGAATACTTC; CDR3aa: CASSDGQGEYF
d_gene: -; abundance: -; j_gene: TRBJ1-3; v_gene: TRBV19; CDR3nt: TGTGCCAGTAGTATCCCCGGGGGTAATTTTGGAAACACCATATATTTT; CDR3aa: CASSIPGGNFGNTIYF
d_gene: TRBD1; abundance: -; j_gene: TRBJ2-7; v_gene: TRBV6-5; CDR3nt: TGTGCCGCCGGACCCGGGACAGGGTACATCTACGAGCAGTACTTC; CDR3aa: CAAGPGTGYIYEQYF
d_gene: -; abundance: -; j_gene: TRBJ2-2; v_gene: TRBV19; CDR3nt: TGTGCCAGTAGTATAGATCGGGGGGCGGGGACCGGGGAGCTGTTTTTT; CDR3aa: CASSIDRGAGTGELFF
d_gene: -; abundance: few; j_gene: TRBJ1-3; v_gene: TRBV5-1; CDR3nt: TGCGCCAGTTCAGGGGAGAGTAGACCTGGAAACACCATATATTTT; CDR3aa: CASSGESRPGNTIYF
d_gene: -; abundance: few; j_gene: TRBJ2-3; v_gene: TRBV5-1; CDR3nt: TGCGCCAGCAGCTTGGGGGCCGTCGCTTCCACAGATACGCAGTATTTT; CDR3aa: CASSLGAVASTDTQYF
d_gene: TRBD2; abundance: -; j_gene: TRBJ2-2; v_gene: TRBV5-4; CDR3nt: TGCGCCAGCAGCCAAGTAGCGGGGAGAGGCGGGGAGCTGTTTTTT; CDR3aa: CASSQVAGRGGELFF
d_gene: TRBD2; abundance: -; j_gene: TRBJ2-3; v_gene: TRBV12-5; CDR3nt: TGTGCTAGTGGTTTTGAGACGGGGGGGCCTTTAGATACGCAGTATTTT; CDR3aa: CASGFETGGPLDTQYF
d_gene: -; abundance: -; j_gene: TRBJ2-1; v_gene: TRBV5-1; CDR3nt: TGCGCCAGCAGCCGCTCAAGGAGCTCCTACAATGAGCAGTTCTTC; CDR3aa: CASSRSRSSYNEQFF
d_gene: -; abundance: -; j_gene: TRBJ1-1; v_gene: TRBV5-1; CDR3nt: TGCGCCAGCAGCTTGGGGGCAGGGAACACTGAAGCTTTCTTT; CDR3aa: CASSLGAGNTEAFF